These 10 T cell receptor beta chains share one sample of origin, sequenced in a study of spatial heterogeneity in lung cancer. Described time point: sample taken at primary tumor resection. Regarding the study as a whole: Tumor mutation count correlated with how many alpha and beta TCRs expanded intratumorally.

These receptors' antigens are unknown. Via MiXCR, TCRdb re-called the 5' RACE reads, giving one row per CDR3 protein. The table includes 10,000 to 15,000 distinct CDR3 sequences, over 6.5% detected once. The material sequenced was lung tumor tissue, taken at surgery. Every receptor here comes from a female donor with early-stage non-small cell lung cancer.

Sample share makes this clonotype medium-sized (0.01 to 0.1%). The V call is TRBV4-3, the J call TRBJ2-3; perhaps TRBD1 as D (6 bases). Germline V gene lookup returns CDR1 LGHNA and CDR2 YSLEER. V shed 4 bases and J shed 2 bases, with 13 bases lying between them. The CDR3 has 15 residues. The CDR3 sequence: CASSRMDRYTDTQYF. CDR3 DNA sequence: TGCGCCAGCAGCCGAATGGACAGATACACAGATACGCAGTATTTT.

By share, this clonotype counts as medium-sized. This chain links TRBV7-2 with TRBJ2-3; D is unresolved. Germline V lookup: CDR1 SGHTA, CDR2 FQGNSA. The V end lost 5 bases, the J end lost 2 bases, and 14 bases lay between the germline ends. CDR3 length: 15 residues. The CDR3 sequence: CASSQNQANTDTQYF. The CDR3 DNA follows: TGTGCCAGCAGCCAAAACCAGGCCAACACAGATACGCAGTATTTT. The entire variable domain, with the rest obtained from reference TRBV7-2 and TRBJ2-3, is as follows: GAGVSQSPSNKVTEKGKDVELRCDPISGHTALYWYRQSLGQGLEFLIYFQGNSAPDKSGLPSDRFSAERTGGSVSTLTIQRTQQEDSAVYLCASSQNQANTDTQYFGPGTRLTVL.

This clonotype was counted a few times. The V gene is TRBV7-9, the J gene TRBJ2-4, with no clear D. Trimming took 5 bases from V and 9 from J, leaving 20 bases between them. CDR3 length: 15 residues. Looked up from germline, CDR1 is SEHNR and CDR2 is FQNEAQ (reference sequence). This CDR3 reads CASSPEGPRMGIQYF. CDR3 DNA sequence: TGTGCCAGCAGCCCCGAAGGGCCCAGGATGGGCATTCAGTACTTC.

This clonotype was observed at least ten times. Since a much larger clone is just one base distant, this may be a read error. This chain links TRBV19 with TRBJ2-2; D perhaps matches TRBD2 (5 bases). The CDR3 contains 14 residues. The germline CDR1 and CDR2 sequences are LNHDA and SQIVND (reference sequence). The CDR3 bases are TGTGCCAGTAGTATGCCAACTTACACCGGGGAGCCGTTTTTT. Amino acid sequence: CASSMPTYTGEPFF.

The chain is built from TRBV7-2 and TRBJ2-6; 8 bases map to TRBD1. This CDR3 spans 15 amino acids. CDR1 and CDR2 (germline): SGHTA, FQGNSA. J was trimmed by 0 bases and V by 7 bases; bases with no gene match: 2. This CDR3 reads CASTTGGSGANVLTF. The DNA for the CDR3 is TGTGCCAGCACCACAGGGGGCTCTGGGGCCAACGTCCTGACTTTC.

This clonotype was observed many times. J is TRBJ2-6 and V is TRBV29-1; no firm D call. CDR1 and CDR2 (germline): SQVTM, ANQGSEA. The CDR3 has 14 residues. Trimming pared 6 bases from V and 0 bases from J, leaving 9 bases between. The DNA for the CDR3 is TGCAGCGTGCGGACGGTCTCTGGGGCCAACGTCCTGACTTTC. Its translation is CSVRTVSGANVLTF.

This clonotype was seen ten or more times. V gene TRBV30 combines with J gene TRBJ2-1, with D possibly being TRBD1 (5 bases). The CDR3 length is 14 residues. The V gene lost 5 bases and the J gene lost 4 bases, with 15 bases spanning the gap. CDR1 is GTSNPN, CDR2 SVGIG, per germline (reference sequence). The CDR3 nucleotides are TGTGCCTGGGGTTTTCGGGCAGGGTACAATGAGCAGTTCTTC. This encodes CAWGFRAGYNEQFF. Supplemented by reference TRBV30 and TRBJ2-1, the full variable domain reads SQTIHQWPATLVQPVGSPLSLECTVEGTSNPNLYWYRQAAGRGLQLLFYSVGIGQISSEVPQNLSASRPQDRQFILSSKKLLLSDSGFYLCAWGFRAGYNEQFFGPGTRLTVL.

This clonotype has at least ten counts. The chain employs TRBV5-6 and TRBJ1-2; 9 bases agree with TRBD1. CDR3 size: 15 residues. The germline gives CDR1 SGHDT, CDR2 YYEEEE. The V segment lost 5 bases and the J segment 6 bases; nucleotides outside the gene matches: 11. The CDR3 DNA sequence: TGTGCCAGCAGACTAAACCGGGACAGGGTGAATGGCTACACCTTC. As protein: CASRLNRDRVNGYTF.

This clonotype is deemed medium-sized. The V and J genes are TRBV12-3 or TRBV12-4 and TRBJ1-4; 10 bases align to TRBD1. This CDR3 is 15 amino acids long. The trim removed 5 bases at V and 7 bases at J, leaving 7 bases unmatched. CDR3 DNA: TGTGCCAGCAGTCGGGGGACAGGGGCGGGTGAAAAACTGTTTTTT. Protein: CASSRGTGAGEKLFF.

This clonotype was observed a handful of times. The J gene is TRBJ1-1, the V gene TRBV24-1; maybe TRBD1 (5 bases). The V gene's germline CDR1 is KGHDR and CDR2 SFDVKD. V lost 9 bases and J lost 0, with 10 bases in between. This CDR3 comprises 13 residues. The CDR3 region is CATGAYMNTEAFF. CDR3 nucleotide sequence: TGTGCCACCGGGGCCTACATGAACACTGAAGCTTTCTTT.